The rows below give T cell receptor beta chains drawn from one sample of a study of shared clonotypes between healthy human individuals. Some clones are missing from TCRdb's copy, which holds only in-frame ones; the method was immunoSEQ multiplex PCR. This table has roughly 2 million clones, about 94% appearing once. Sequencing was done on a sample of naive CD8+ T cells sorted from blood. Every receptor here comes from a man between 18 and 35 years old in good health. Each CDR3 is given with its conserved first and last residue. The D gene is left open where the match is weak. Part of the rows lack a size; the others show once, few, many or a class for expanded clones.

d_call clone_size j_call v_call cdr3_nt cdr3_aa
TRBD1 NA TRBJ2-3 TRBV7-9 TGTGCCAGCAGCTCTCCGACAGGGCTTAGAGATACGCAGTATTTT CASSSPTGLRDTQYF
NA NA TRBJ2-2 TRBV7-9 TGTGCCAGCAGCTTGGCTCAGAACACCGGGGAGCTGTTTTTT CASSLAQNTGELFF
TRBD2 NA TRBJ2-3 TRBV10-1 TGCGCCAGCAGTGGCCTAGCGGGGGGCACAGATACGCAGTATTTT CASSGLAGGTDTQYF
TRBD2 NA TRBJ2-7 TRBV6-1 TGTGCCAGCAGTGAGTGGGGCGGGGGGTCCTACGAGCAGTACTTC CASSEWGGGSYEQYF
TRBD2 NA TRBJ2-1 TRBV30 TGTGCCTGGAAAATTGGGCGGGGGTCCTACAATGAGCAGTTCTTC CAWKIGRGSYNEQFF
TRBD1 NA TRBJ1-4 TRBV7-8 TGTGCCAGCACCCCACGACAGGGGAGTGAAAAACTGTTTTTT CASTPRQGSEKLFF
NA NA TRBJ2-1 TRBV27 TGTGCCAGCAGTTTGGGGGCCTGGGACGAGCAGTTCTTC CASSLGAWDEQFF
TRBD1 NA TRBJ2-3 TRBV19 TGTGCCAGTAGTCCCTGGACAGGGGAGCCAGATACGCAGTATTTT CASSPWTGEPDTQYF
NA NA TRBJ1-2 TRBV7-9 TGTGCCAGCACGTCGGACAGCCCAAACTATGGCTACACCTTC CASTSDSPNYGYTF
NA NA TRBJ1-6 TRBV6-6 TGTGCCAGCTCCCAAGTGGCACAGACTAATTCACCCCTCCACTTT CASSQVAQTNSPLHF
TRBD2 once TRBJ2-7 TRBV13 TGTGCCAGCAGCTTAGGACTAGCGGGAGGCCAAGTAGGGGAGCAGTACTTC CASSLGLAGGQVGEQYF
TRBD2 NA TRBJ2-7 TRBV29-1 TGCAGCGTTCTAACTAGCGCTTCCTACGAGCAGTACTTC CSVLTSASYEQYF
NA NA TRBJ2-7 TRBV5-1 TGCGCCAGCGGCTTGGGGCAGAACCTCTACGAGCAGTACTTC CASGLGQNLYEQYF
NA NA TRBJ1-1 TRBV5-1 TGCGCCAGCAGCTTTTGGGAGGGGTCCACTGAAGCTTTCTTT CASSFWEGSTEAFF
NA NA TRBJ1-1 TRBV19 TGTGCCAGTAGTATTGGGGGATATACTGAAGCTTTCTTT CASSIGGYTEAFF
NA NA TRBJ1-4 TRBV9 TGTGCCAGCAGCGTGGGGGCCGATCCTGAAAAACTGTTTTTT CASSVGADPEKLFF
NA once TRBJ2-3 TRBV27 TGTGCCAGCAGTATCGACCCAGATACGCAGTATTTT CASSIDPDTQYF